This T cell receptor (beta chain) was retrieved from a study of CD4 T cells in relation to SARS-CoV-2 and coronaviruses (TCRdb year 2021). For context, the study as a whole: The ViraFEST assay cultured PBMCs with antigen for roughly 10 days, then sequenced TCR beta CDR3s to find antigen-specific clonal expansions. The Adaptive Biotechnologies TCR-sequencing kit was used to sequence samples from a few pre-COVID donors and the naive versus memory experiments, whereas other data were Illumina-based. Memory CD4+ T cell crossreactivity between SARS-CoV-2 and common cold coronavirus spike proteins was assessed at the TCR clonotype level in the study. A different, Illumina-based TCR-beta assay was used to sequence expansion assays from other donors in the study. An HIV-1 Nef peptide pool or a culture without peptide was used as the negative reference condition. HLA restriction was mapped for shared crossreactive spike epitopes using patient-derived lymphoblastoid cell lines. The research as a whole found: Because no donor provided both pre-pandemic and post-infection samples, tracing the source of pre-existing responses was limited. Small numbers of patients and of tested TCRs limited the study. Crossreactivity analysis centred on spike protein, so crossreactivity against other viral proteins was not assessed. Compared with monoreactive clones, crossreactive clones had significantly weaker SARS-CoV-2-driven expansion, a result consistent with antigenic imprinting. Roughly 60% of donors had memory CD4+ clonotypes that crossrecognized SARS-CoV-2 and at least one common cold coronavirus spike.

V lost 3 bases and J lost 5 bases, and the count of bases not matched to a germline gene is 4. The CDR3 numbers 14 residues from cysteine through phenylalanine. The retained sequence is limited to the CDR3, 42 bases, with the frame set at the first base. CDR1 and CDR2, looked up from the germline V gene (reference sequence), are LNHDA and SQIVND. CD4+ T cells from unexposed donors were collected before the COVID-19 pandemic (2011-2018). The EasySep CD4+ T cell isolation kit was used to isolate CD4+ T cells once the cultures had run for roughly eleven days. As cell number allowed, CD4+ T cells from unexposed donors were tested for reactivity to SARS-CoV-2 S and N and to four common cold coronavirus spike pools. Each well received over 1.5 million PBMCs, cultured in IMDM supplemented with about 4.5% human AB serum and around 9 IU/ml IL-2. Half of the culture medium was replaced with fresh IL-2-containing medium on days 3 and 7. Triplicate replicate wells were generally used for each peptide culture condition. Leukapheresis product for the unexposed donors was purchased commercially. Ficoll-Paque PLUS gradient centrifugation was used to isolate PBMCs from either whole blood or leukapheresis product. PBMCs were either cryopreserved at -140°C or used fresh in the expansion assay. The QIAamp Micro DNA Kit was used to extract genomic DNA from the CD4+ T cells.

With respect to this clone: It lacks a known antigen. No base quality information exists; no much larger clone differs at one position.

The library was made by the immunoSEQ multiplex PCR assay. In the source study's methods: During preprocessing, nonproductive sequences were removed, as were CDR3s that did not start with C, did not end with F or W, or were shorter than 7 amino acids. The MANAFEST web app identified antigen-specific clonotypes based on expansion compared with the reference and other culture wells. A clone counted as positive if significantly expanded in 2 of 3 replicate wells versus the reference culture at FDR below 0.05. A further requirement for positive clones was significant expansion compared with all other tandem wells, along with an odds ratio above 5. After three terminal residues were trimmed from each end, CDR3 homology was quantified as pairwise Levenshtein distance using the stringdist R package. TCRdb obtained this table from immuneACCESS and retained in-frame rearrangements with V and J assigned. These tables miss some clones; where compared with another copy, unresolved V genes account for less than half of the shortfall, and the remainder is unexplained. The V and J calls and clone size are taken from that table; D and trimming were inferred from the DNA. The sample contains around 24,000 clones, roughly four fifths of them found a single time. The ten top clones hold 10% of the sample.

The source material was CD4+ T cells from PBMCs, cultured in vitro. The TCR was taken from a human donor in good health. The chain is assembled from TRBV19 and TRBJ2-7; TRBD1 matches 10 bases in the middle. CDR3 sequence: CASSIGDRGNEQYF. In nucleotide form, the sequence is TGTGCCAGTAGTATTGGGGACAGGGGCAACGAGCAGTACTTC.